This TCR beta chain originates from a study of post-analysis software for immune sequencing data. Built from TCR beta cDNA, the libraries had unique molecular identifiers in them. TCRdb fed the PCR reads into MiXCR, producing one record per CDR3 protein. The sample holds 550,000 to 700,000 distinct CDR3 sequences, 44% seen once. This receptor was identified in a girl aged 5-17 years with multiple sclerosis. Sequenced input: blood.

The CDR3 sequence: CASSLFLNTEAFF. DNA for the CDR3: TGTGCCAGCAGTTTATTTCTGAACACTGAAGCTTTCTTT. The chain joins TRBV12-3 or TRBV12-4 to TRBJ1-1; no clear D gene. The CDR3 consists of 13 residues. V was cut by 2 bases and J by 0 bases, with 4 bases left in between.